Listed below are T cell receptor beta chains from one sample, sequenced in a study of blood T cell repertoires in COVID-19. Libraries were prepared by immunoSEQ multiplex PCR; TCRdb keeps only in-frame clonotypes and omits some of them. The repertoire holds more than 100,000 clones, with about nine tenths as singletons. The sample consisted of peripheral blood. Receptors were obtained from a man aged 35 to 55 with acute or convalescent COVID-19. Both conserved end residues are part of each CDR3. Fields, in order: D gene, J gene, clone size, V gene, CDR3 DNA, CDR3 protein. The D gene is left open where the match is weak. Clone size is given for some rows only: seen once, a few or many times, or a class if the clone is expanded.

d_gene: TRBD2
j_gene: TRBJ2-2
abundance: -
v_gene: TRBV30
CDR3nt: TGTGCCTGGAGTGAAGGACTAGCGAACACCGGGGAGCTGTTTTTT
CDR3aa: CAWSEGLANTGELFF

d_gene: -
j_gene: TRBJ1-4
abundance: -
v_gene: TRBV6-4
CDR3nt: TGTGCCAGCAGTGACTCGAAGGGGTGGGGTGAAAAACTGTTTTTT
CDR3aa: CASSDSKGWGEKLFF

d_gene: -
j_gene: TRBJ2-7
abundance: -
v_gene: TRBV28
CDR3nt: TGTGCCAGCAGTTCAATCTACGAGCAGTACTTC
CDR3aa: CASSSIYEQYF

d_gene: TRBD1
j_gene: TRBJ2-1
abundance: many
v_gene: TRBV9
CDR3nt: TGTGCCAGCAGCCTGGCCCGGGACAGGGCGTACAATGAGCAGTTCTTC
CDR3aa: CASSLARDRAYNEQFF

d_gene: -
j_gene: TRBJ2-7
abundance: few
v_gene: TRBV2
CDR3nt: TGTGCCAGCAGTGAAGTTGTATACGAGCAGTACTTC
CDR3aa: CASSEVVYEQYF

d_gene: -
j_gene: TRBJ1-2
abundance: -
v_gene: TRBV6-1
CDR3nt: TGTGCCAGCAGTGAACGCCCCCCTAGAGGGTTGTATGGCTACACCTTC
CDR3aa: CASSERPPRGLYGYTF

d_gene: -
j_gene: TRBJ2-1
abundance: -
v_gene: TRBV7-2
CDR3nt: TGTGCCAGCAGCTTGCCAGGGGTGCGCAATGAGCAGTTCTTC
CDR3aa: CASSLPGVRNEQFF

d_gene: TRBD1
j_gene: TRBJ1-2
abundance: -
v_gene: TRBV6-6
CDR3nt: TGTGCCAGCATTTTACAGGGGGCAGGTGGCTACACCTTC
CDR3aa: CASILQGAGGYTF

d_gene: TRBD1
j_gene: TRBJ2-2
abundance: few
v_gene: TRBV9
CDR3nt: TGTGCCAGCAGCGTTACAGGGGGCGGCACCGGGGAGCTGTTTTTT
CDR3aa: CASSVTGGGTGELFF

d_gene: TRBD1
j_gene: TRBJ1-1
abundance: -
v_gene: TRBV3-1/TRBV3-2
CDR3nt: TGTGCCAGCAGCCGACAGGGGGGCACTGAAGCTTTCTTT
CDR3aa: CASSRQGGTEAFF

d_gene: TRBD1
j_gene: TRBJ1-4
abundance: few
v_gene: TRBV7-9
CDR3nt: TGTGCCAGCAGCTCCTCACCGGGACAGGAAACTAATGAAAAACTGTTTTTT
CDR3aa: CASSSSPGQETNEKLFF

d_gene: TRBD1
j_gene: TRBJ2-2
abundance: -
v_gene: TRBV7-2
CDR3nt: TGTGCCAGCAGCTCCGGGACAGGGAAAGCCGGGGAGCTGTTTTTT
CDR3aa: CASSSGTGKAGELFF

d_gene: TRBD1
j_gene: TRBJ1-1
abundance: -
v_gene: TRBV7-9
CDR3nt: TGTGCCAGCAGCCGGGGACAGTATGAAGCTTTCTTT
CDR3aa: CASSRGQYEAFF

d_gene: -
j_gene: TRBJ2-6
abundance: -
v_gene: TRBV19
CDR3nt: TGTGCCAGTAGTAGACTTTCCAACGCCGGGGCCAACGTCCTGACTTTC
CDR3aa: CASSRLSNAGANVLTF

d_gene: TRBD2
j_gene: TRBJ2-1
abundance: -
v_gene: TRBV2
CDR3nt: TGTGCCAGCAGTGAAGGTCTAGCGGGGGTATACAATGAGCAGTTCTTC
CDR3aa: CASSEGLAGVYNEQFF

d_gene: -
j_gene: TRBJ1-4
abundance: -
v_gene: TRBV24-1
CDR3nt: TGTGCCACCAGTTCAGGGGAGAGGGCTAATGAAAAACTGTTTTTT
CDR3aa: CATSSGERANEKLFF

d_gene: -
j_gene: TRBJ1-1
abundance: -
v_gene: TRBV5-4
CDR3nt: TGTGCCAGCAGCTTCGACAGGTTTCCCACTGAAGCTTTCTTT
CDR3aa: CASSFDRFPTEAFF

d_gene: -
j_gene: TRBJ2-1
abundance: -
v_gene: TRBV3-1/TRBV3-2
CDR3nt: TGTGCCAGCAGCCGAGCGGAGGGGTACAAGGGGCAGTTCTTC
CDR3aa: CASSRAEGYKGQFF

d_gene: TRBD1
j_gene: TRBJ1-6
abundance: -
v_gene: TRBV4-1
CDR3nt: TGCGCCAGCAGCCATACACAGGGGGATTCACCCCTCCACTTT
CDR3aa: CASSHTQGDSPLHF

d_gene: TRBD1
j_gene: TRBJ1-2
abundance: -
v_gene: TRBV7-2
CDR3nt: TGTGCCAGCAGCTTCGGACAGGCCAACTATGGCTACACCTTC
CDR3aa: CASSFGQANYGYTF

d_gene: TRBD1
j_gene: TRBJ2-1
abundance: -
v_gene: TRBV5-1
CDR3nt: TGCGCCAGCAGCTTGGATGGGACAGGGAACAATGAGCAGTTCTTC
CDR3aa: CASSLDGTGNNEQFF

d_gene: -
j_gene: TRBJ1-5
abundance: -
v_gene: TRBV6-5
CDR3nt: TGTGCCAGCGGTAGTTTGACCGGGGGGAATCAGCCCCAGCATTTT
CDR3aa: CASGSLTGGNQPQHF

d_gene: TRBD1
j_gene: TRBJ1-1
abundance: once
v_gene: TRBV6-6
CDR3nt: TGTGCCAGCAGTCCACAGGGGCCGCGGAACACTGAAGCTTTCTTT
CDR3aa: CASSPQGPRNTEAFF

d_gene: -
j_gene: TRBJ1-2
abundance: -
v_gene: TRBV5-1
CDR3nt: TGCGCCAGCAGCTACTTAAAAACCCAGGGATCCGACTATGGCTACACCTTC
CDR3aa: CASSYLKTQGSDYGYTF